These 16 T cell receptor beta chains came from one sample sequenced in a study of cytomegalovirus exposure and HLA in healthy donors. PCR used 60 Vbeta primers and 13 Jbeta primers. TCRdb's table, derived via immunoSEQ multiplex PCR, lists solely in-frame clones and lacks some. The top ten clones hold more than 4.5% of a sample with more than 110,000 clones, over 60% of them seen once. Sample: PBMCs. Receptor source: a woman in her forties or fifties in good health and CMV-seronegative.

The chain joins TRBV4-1 to TRBJ1-2; D is undetermined. The V end lost 4 bases, the J end lost 4 bases, and 16 bases lay between the germline ends. The CDR3 runs to 15 residues. Germline V gene sequence: CDR1 MGHRA, CDR2 YSYEKL. CDR3 protein: CASSPVGSRTYGYTF. The CDR3 DNA follows: TGCGCCAGCAGCCCCGTGGGCAGCCGAACCTATGGCTACACCTTC.

The genes are TRBV19 and TRBJ2-7; maybe TRBD1 (5 bases). The V gene's germline CDR1 is LNHDA and CDR2 SQIVND (reference sequence). V was shortened by 4 bases and J by 0 bases, with 13 bases between the two germline ends. CDR3 length: 15 amino acids. CDR3 loop: CASSTPTQASYEQYF. The CDR3, as DNA: TGTGCCAGTAGTACACCAACACAGGCCTCCTACGAGCAGTACTTC.

The V call is TRBV5-1, the J call TRBJ2-7; 9 bases fit TRBD1. The CDR3 consists of 16 residues. Germline assignment: CDR1 SGHRS and CDR2 YFSETQ. The trim removed 3 bases at V and 6 bases at J, leaving 13 bases unmatched. CDR3 amino acids: CASSSQQGQGFGEQYF. Written as DNA, the CDR3 is TGCGCCAGCAGCTCGCAGCAGGGACAGGGTTTCGGCGAGCAGTACTTC. The whole variable domain, remainder taken from reference TRBV5-1 and TRBJ2-7, is KAGVTQTPRYLIKTRGQQVTLSCSPISGHRSVSWYQQTPGQGLQFLFEYFSETQRNKGNFPGRFSGRQFSNSRSEMNVSTLELGDSALYLCASSSQQGQGFGEQYFGPGTRLTVT.

This clone has more than one count but fewer than ten. The V call is TRBV27, the J call TRBJ2-7; no definite D call. CDR1 MNHEY and CDR2 SMNVEV come from the germline V gene (reference sequence). V was clipped by 0 bases and J by 2 bases, with 11 bases between them. The CDR3 extends over 15 amino acids. CDR3 bases: TGTGCCAGCAGTTTATCCCAATCGGTCCCCTACGAGCAGTACTTC. It yields the protein CASSLSQSVPYEQYF.

This clone is a singleton in its sample. J is TRBJ2-1 and V is TRBV6-4, with a weak D call TRBD1 (6 bases). Trimming took 4 bases from V and 9 from J, leaving 13 bases between them. The CDR3 is 13 residues long. Germline-derived CDR1 and CDR2 are MRHNA and SNTAGT. The CDR3 bases are TGTGCCAGCAGTGTACAGACAGGCAGTGAGCAGTTCTTC. Protein sequence: CASSVQTGSEQFF.

The V gene is TRBV6-1, the J gene TRBJ2-3, with D maybe TRBD2 (7 bases). The CDR3 runs 14 residues. CDR1 and CDR2 (germline): MNHNS, SASEGT. Trimming stripped 7 bases from V and 3 bases from J, with 14 bases between. In DNA form, the CDR3 reads TGTGCCAGCAACCTGGAGGGGGGGACAGATACGCAGTATTTT. This translates into CASNLEGGTDTQYF.

The chain combines TRBV20-1 with TRBJ1-2; TRBD1 might be the D (6 bases). The CDR3 consists of 11 residues. Germline-derived CDR1 and CDR2 are DFQATT and SNEGSKA (reference sequence). V shed 7 bases and J shed 6 bases, with 12 bases lying between them. Here the CDR3 DNA reads TGCAGTGTGCAGGGGATCGATGGCTACACCTTC. Translating gives CSVQGIDGYTF.

V is TRBV7-8 and J is TRBJ1-2; perhaps TRBD1 as D (6 bases). CDR1 and CDR2 (germline): SGHVS, FQNEAQ. The CDR3 is 13 residues long. The V end was cut by 5 bases, the J end by 6 bases, with 13 bases between. Written as DNA, the CDR3 is TGTGCCAGCAGCCCTGGAAGGGACAATGGCTACACCTTC. Protein: CASSPGRDNGYTF.

This chain joins TRBV19 and TRBJ2-2; D not certain. In germline, CDR1 is LNHDA, CDR2 SQIVND (reference sequence). Deletions cut 2 bases from V and 3 bases from J, with 13 bases between. The CDR3 sequence is 16 residues long. The CDR3 DNA is TGTGCCAGTAGTATACTACCTCCCGCTTACACCGGGGAGCTGTTTTTT. It specifies CASSILPPAYTGELFF. The whole variable domain, remainder taken from reference TRBV19 and TRBJ2-2, is DGGITQSPKYLFRKEGQNVTLSCEQNLNHDAMYWYRQDPGQGLRLIYYSQIVNDFQKGDIAEGYSVSREKKESFPLTVTSAQKNPTAFYLCASSILPPAYTGELFFGEGSRLTVL.

This clone was observed a few times. This chain joins TRBV19 and TRBJ2-7, with 7 bases lining up with TRBD2. V trimming: 4 bases; J trimming: 2 bases; junction bases outside the gene matches: 5. The CDR3 runs 14 residues. Germline V gene sequence: CDR1 LNHDA, CDR2 SQIVND (reference sequence). The CDR3 DNA reads TGTGCCAGTAGTAGCCAGCGGGGAGCCTACGAGCAGTACTTC. Translated: CASSSQRGAYEQYF.

V usage is TRBV23-1 and J usage is TRBJ1-1, with TRBD1 matching 8 bases. TRBV23-1 is annotated as an ORF whose role is uncertain. The CDR3 spans 18 residues. V lost 4 bases, J lost 1 base, and 14 bases stayed unmatched. CDR3 sequence (DNA): TGCGCCAGCAGTCCCCGCGTGAGACAGGGGCCCAAGAACACTGAAGCTTTCTTT. It yields the protein CASSPRVRQGPKNTEAFF.

In its sample, this clone was seen once. The chain carries TRBV15 and TRBJ1-6; TRBD1 is a possible D gene (5 bases). Per the germline V gene, CDR1 is LNHNV and CDR2 is YYDKDF (reference sequence). Trimming removed 5 bases at V and 12 bases at J, with 23 bases between. This CDR3 spans 16 amino acids. The CDR3 region is CATSEYRSSSLLPLHF. In DNA form, the CDR3 reads TGTGCCACCAGCGAATACAGGTCGTCGAGTCTCCTACCCCTCCACTTT.

This clone has more than one count but fewer than ten. In DNA, the CDR3 is TGCGCCAGCAGTTTCGACACCGTAACAGGCAATGAGCAGTTCTTC. Translated: CASSFDTVTGNEQFF. This sequence joins TRBV5-1 and TRBJ2-1; D is possibly TRBD1 (5 bases). CDR1 and CDR2 (germline): SGHRS, YFSETQ. The CDR3 is 15 residues long. V shed 5 bases and J shed 6 bases, with 18 bases lying between them. The entire variable domain, with the rest obtained from reference TRBV5-1 and TRBJ2-1, is as follows: KAGVTQTPRYLIKTRGQQVTLSCSPISGHRSVSWYQQTPGQGLQFLFEYFSETQRNKGNFPGRFSGRQFSNSRSEMNVSTLELGDSALYLCASSFDTVTGNEQFFGPGTRLTVL.

The gene calls are TRBV18 and TRBJ1-5, with 10 bases fitting TRBD1. The germline V gene encodes CDR1 KGHSH and CDR2 LQKENI. CDR3 length equals 17 residues. Losses at the gene ends were 6 bases for V and 7 bases for J; bases not matched to a gene: 15. The chain's CDR3 is CASSTGPTGGNGQPQHF. The CDR3 nucleotides are TGTGCCAGCTCTACGGGACCGACAGGGGGCAATGGACAGCCCCAGCATTTT.

The V and J genes are TRBV9 and TRBJ2-5, with 11 bases lining up with TRBD2. The germline V gene encodes CDR1 SGDLS and CDR2 YYNGEE. Unmatched junction bases numbered 4, after V lost 3 bases and J lost 3 bases. The CDR3 sequence is 15 residues long. The DNA of the CDR3 is TGTGCCAGCAGCGAGAGGGGACTAGCGGAAGAGACCCAGTACTTC. Protein sequence: CASSERGLAEETQYF.

This clone came up a few times. This rearrangement joins TRBV5-4 to TRBJ1-1, with D perhaps matching TRBD1 (5 bases). This CDR3 has 17 amino acids. Germline CDR1 and CDR2: SGHNT and YYREEE (reference sequence). The V end lost 2 bases, the J end lost 1 base, and 18 bases lay between the germline ends. The CDR3 reads CASSFPDAIQGNTEAFF. In DNA, the CDR3 is TGTGCCAGCAGCTTTCCCGACGCTATTCAGGGGAACACTGAAGCTTTCTTT.